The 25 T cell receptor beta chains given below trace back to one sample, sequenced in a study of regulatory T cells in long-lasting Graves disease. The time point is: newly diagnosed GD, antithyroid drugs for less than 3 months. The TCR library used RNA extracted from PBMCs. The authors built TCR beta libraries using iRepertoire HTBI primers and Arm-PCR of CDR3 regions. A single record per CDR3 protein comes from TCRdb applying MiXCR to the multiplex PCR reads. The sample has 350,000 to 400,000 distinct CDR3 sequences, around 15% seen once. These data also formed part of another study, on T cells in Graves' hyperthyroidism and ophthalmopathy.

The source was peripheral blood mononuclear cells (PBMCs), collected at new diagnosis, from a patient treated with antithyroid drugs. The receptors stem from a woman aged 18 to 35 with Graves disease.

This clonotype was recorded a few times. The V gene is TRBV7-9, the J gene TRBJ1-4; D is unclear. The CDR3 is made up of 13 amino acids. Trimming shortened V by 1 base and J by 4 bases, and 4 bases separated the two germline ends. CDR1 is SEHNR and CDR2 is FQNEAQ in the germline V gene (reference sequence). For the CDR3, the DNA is TGTGCCAGCAGCTTAGACGGTAATGAAAAACTGTTTTTT. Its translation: CASSLDGNEKLFF.

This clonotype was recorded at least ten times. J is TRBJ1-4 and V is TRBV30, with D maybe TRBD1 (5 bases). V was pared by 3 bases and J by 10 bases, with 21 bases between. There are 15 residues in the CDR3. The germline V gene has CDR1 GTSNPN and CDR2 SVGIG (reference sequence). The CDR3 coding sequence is TGTGCCTGGAGCGCTTGGGACCGCGTTATAGGAAAACTGTTTTTT. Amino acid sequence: CAWSAWDRVIGKLFF.

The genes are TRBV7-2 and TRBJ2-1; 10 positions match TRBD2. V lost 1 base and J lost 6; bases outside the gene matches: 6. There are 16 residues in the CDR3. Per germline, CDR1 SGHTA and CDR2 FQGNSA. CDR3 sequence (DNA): TGTGCCAGCAGCTTAGTTGGGACTAGCGAGTTCAATGAGCAGTTCTTC. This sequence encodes CASSLVGTSEFNEQFF.

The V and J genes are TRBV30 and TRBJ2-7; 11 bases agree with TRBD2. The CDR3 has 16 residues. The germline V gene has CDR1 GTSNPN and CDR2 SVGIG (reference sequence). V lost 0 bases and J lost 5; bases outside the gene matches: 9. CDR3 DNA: TGTGCCTGGAGTGTACGCCTTAGCGGGAGGGGCAACGAGCAGTACTTC. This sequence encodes CAWSVRLSGRGNEQYF. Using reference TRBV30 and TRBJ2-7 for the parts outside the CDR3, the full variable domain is SQTIHQWPATLVQPVGSPLSLECTVEGTSNPNLYWYRQAAGRGLQLLFYSVGIGQISSEVPQNLSASRPQDRQFILSSKKLLLSDSGFYLCAWSVRLSGRGNEQYFGPGTRLTVT.

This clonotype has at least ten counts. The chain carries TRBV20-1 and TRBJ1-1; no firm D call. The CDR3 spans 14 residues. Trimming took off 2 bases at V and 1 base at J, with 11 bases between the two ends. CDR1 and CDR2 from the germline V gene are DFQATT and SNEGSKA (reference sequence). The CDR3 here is CSARWGGSNTEAFF. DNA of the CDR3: TGCAGTGCTAGATGGGGAGGATCGAACACTGAAGCTTTCTTT.

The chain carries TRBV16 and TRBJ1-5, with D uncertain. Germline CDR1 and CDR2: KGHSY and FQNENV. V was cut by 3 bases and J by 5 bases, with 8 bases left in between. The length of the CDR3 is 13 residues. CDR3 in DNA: TGTGCCAGCAGCCAGCCCGGGGATCAGCCCCAGCATTTT. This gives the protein CASSQPGDQPQHF.

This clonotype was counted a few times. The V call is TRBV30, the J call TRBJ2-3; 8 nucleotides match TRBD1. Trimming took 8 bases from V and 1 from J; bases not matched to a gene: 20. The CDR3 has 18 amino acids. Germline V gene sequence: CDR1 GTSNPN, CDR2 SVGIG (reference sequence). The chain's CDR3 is CAGEIGTGHLSRTDTQYF. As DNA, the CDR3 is TGTGCCGGGGAAATCGGGACAGGACACCTTTCCCGCACAGATACGCAGTATTTT.

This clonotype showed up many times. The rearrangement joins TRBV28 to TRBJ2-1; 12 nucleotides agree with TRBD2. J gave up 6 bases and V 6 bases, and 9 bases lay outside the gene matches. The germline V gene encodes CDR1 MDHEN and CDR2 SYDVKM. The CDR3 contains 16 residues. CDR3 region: CASRSDLAGGPNEQFF. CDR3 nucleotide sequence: TGTGCCAGCAGGTCCGATCTAGCGGGGGGGCCCAATGAGCAGTTCTTC.

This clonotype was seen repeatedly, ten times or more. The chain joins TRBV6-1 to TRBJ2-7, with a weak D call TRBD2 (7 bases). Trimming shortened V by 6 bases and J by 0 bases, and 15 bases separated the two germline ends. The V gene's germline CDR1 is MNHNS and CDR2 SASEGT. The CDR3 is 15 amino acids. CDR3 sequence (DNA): TGTGCCAGCAGCCCTGGGGGGGCCCTCTCCTACGAGCAGTACTTC. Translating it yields CASSPGGALSYEQYF.

In DNA form, the CDR3 reads TGCAGCGCAACGACAGCGCCGGGCACTGAAGCTTTCTTT. It specifies CSATTAPGTEAFF. The V gene is TRBV29-1, the J gene TRBJ1-1; tentative D call: TRBD1 (5 bases). The CDR3 is 13 amino acids. Germline V gene sequence: CDR1 SQVTM, CDR2 ANQGSEA. The V gene lost 7 bases and the J gene lost 4 bases, with 16 bases spanning the gap.

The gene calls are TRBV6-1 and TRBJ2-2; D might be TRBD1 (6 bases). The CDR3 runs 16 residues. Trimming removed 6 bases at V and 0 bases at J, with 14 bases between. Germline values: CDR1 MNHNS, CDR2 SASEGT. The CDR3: CASRSDRIANTGELFF. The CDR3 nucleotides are TGTGCCAGCAGATCGGACAGAATCGCGAACACCGGGGAGCTGTTTTTT.

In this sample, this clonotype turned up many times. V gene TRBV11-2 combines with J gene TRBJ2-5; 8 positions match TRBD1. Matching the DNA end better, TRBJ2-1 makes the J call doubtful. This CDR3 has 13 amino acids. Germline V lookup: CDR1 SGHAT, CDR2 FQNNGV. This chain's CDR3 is CASSLDRDNEQFF. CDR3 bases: TGTGCCAGCAGCTTGGACAGGGACAATGAGCAGTTCTTC.

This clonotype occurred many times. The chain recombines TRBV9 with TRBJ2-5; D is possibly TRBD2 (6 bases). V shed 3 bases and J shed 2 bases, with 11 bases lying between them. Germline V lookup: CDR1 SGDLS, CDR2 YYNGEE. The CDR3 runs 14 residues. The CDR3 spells CASSGGADQETQYF. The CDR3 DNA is TGTGCCAGCAGCGGCGGGGCAGATCAAGAGACCCAGTACTTC.

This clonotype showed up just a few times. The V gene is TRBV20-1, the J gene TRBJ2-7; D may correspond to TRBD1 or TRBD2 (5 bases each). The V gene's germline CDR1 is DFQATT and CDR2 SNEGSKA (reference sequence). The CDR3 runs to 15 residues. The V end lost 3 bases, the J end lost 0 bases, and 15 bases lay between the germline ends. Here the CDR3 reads CSASPPGASSYEQYF. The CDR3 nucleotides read TGCAGTGCTAGCCCACCCGGGGCCAGCTCCTACGAGCAGTACTTC.

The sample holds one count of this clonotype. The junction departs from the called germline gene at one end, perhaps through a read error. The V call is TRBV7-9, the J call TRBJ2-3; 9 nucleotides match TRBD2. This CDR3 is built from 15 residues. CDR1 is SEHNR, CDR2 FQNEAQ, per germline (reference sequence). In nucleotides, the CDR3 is TGTGTCAGCAGCGTACTAGCGGGCAGCACAGATACGCAGTATTTT. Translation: CVSSVLAGSTDTQYF.

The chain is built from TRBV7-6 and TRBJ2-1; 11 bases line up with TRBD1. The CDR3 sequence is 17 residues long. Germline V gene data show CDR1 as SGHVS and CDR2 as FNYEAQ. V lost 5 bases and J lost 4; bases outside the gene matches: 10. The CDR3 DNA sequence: TGTGCCAGCAGCAAGGACAGGGGGCGTGGATCATACAATGAGCAGTTCTTC. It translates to CASSKDRGRGSYNEQFF.

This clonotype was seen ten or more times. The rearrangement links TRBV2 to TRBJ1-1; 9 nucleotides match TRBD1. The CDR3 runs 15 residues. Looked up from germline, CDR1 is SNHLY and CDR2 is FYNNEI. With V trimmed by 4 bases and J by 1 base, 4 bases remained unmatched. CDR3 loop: CASSVLGQGNTEAFF. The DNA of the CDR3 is TGTGCCAGCAGTGTCTTGGGACAGGGGAACACTGAAGCTTTCTTT.

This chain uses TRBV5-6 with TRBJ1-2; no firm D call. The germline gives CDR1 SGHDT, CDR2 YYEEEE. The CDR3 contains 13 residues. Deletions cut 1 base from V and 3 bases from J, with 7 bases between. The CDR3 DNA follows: TGTGCCAGCAGCTTGCGGCGGGACTATGGCTACACCTTC. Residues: CASSLRRDYGYTF. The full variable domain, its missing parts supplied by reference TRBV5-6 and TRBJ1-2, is DAGVTQSPTHLIKTRGQQVTLRCSPKSGHDTVSWYQQALGQGPQFIFQYYEEEERQRGNFPDRFSGHQFPNYSSELNVNALLLGDSALYLCASSLRRDYGYTFGSGTRLTVV.

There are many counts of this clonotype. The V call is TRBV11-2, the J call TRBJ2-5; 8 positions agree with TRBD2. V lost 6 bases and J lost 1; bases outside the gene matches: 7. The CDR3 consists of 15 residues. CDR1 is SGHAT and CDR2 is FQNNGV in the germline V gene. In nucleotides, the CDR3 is TGTGCCAGCAGTGCGAGCGGGAGCCTCCAAGAGACCCAGTACTTC. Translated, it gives CASSASGSLQETQYF.

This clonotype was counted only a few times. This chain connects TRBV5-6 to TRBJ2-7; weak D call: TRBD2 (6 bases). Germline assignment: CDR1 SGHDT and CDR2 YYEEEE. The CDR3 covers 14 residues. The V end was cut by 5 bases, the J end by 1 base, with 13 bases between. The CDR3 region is CASSRHGGSYEQYF. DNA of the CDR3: TGTGCCAGCAGTCGGCACGGGGGTTCCTACGAGCAGTACTTC.

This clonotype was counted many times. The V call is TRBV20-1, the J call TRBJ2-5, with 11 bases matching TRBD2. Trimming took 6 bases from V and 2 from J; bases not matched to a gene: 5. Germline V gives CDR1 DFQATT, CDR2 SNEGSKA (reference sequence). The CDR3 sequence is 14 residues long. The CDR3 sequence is CSAIAGGRQETQYF. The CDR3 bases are TGCAGTGCGATAGCGGGGGGGCGGCAAGAGACCCAGTACTTC.

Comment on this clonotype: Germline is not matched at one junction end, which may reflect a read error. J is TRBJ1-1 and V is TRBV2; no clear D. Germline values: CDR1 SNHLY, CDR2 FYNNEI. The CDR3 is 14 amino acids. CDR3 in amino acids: CASSGIYTNTEASF. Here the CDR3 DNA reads TGTGCCAGCAGTGGCATTTACACGAACACTGAAGCTTCCTTT.

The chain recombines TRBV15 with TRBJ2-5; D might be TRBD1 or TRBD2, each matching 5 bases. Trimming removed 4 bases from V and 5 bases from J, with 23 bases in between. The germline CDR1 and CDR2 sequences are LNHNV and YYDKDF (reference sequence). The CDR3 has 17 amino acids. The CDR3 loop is CATSTIGDGRDGETQYF. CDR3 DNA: TGTGCCACCAGCACCATTGGGGACGGCAGGGACGGGGAGACCCAGTACTTC.

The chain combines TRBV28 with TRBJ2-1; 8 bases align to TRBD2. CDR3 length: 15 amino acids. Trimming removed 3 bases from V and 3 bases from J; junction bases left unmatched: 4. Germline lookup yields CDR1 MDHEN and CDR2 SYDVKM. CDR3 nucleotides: TGTGCCAGCAGTTTCGGGGGGGGAGACTACAATGAGCAGTTCTTC. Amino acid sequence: CASSFGGGDYNEQFF.

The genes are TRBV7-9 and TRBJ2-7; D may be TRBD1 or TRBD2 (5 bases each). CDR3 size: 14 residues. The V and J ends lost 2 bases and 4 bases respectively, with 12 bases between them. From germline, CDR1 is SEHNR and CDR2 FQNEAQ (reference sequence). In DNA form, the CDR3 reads TGTGCCAGCAGCTTATATGAGGGACCTTACGAGCAGTACTTC. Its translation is CASSLYEGPYEQYF.